This T cell receptor (beta chain) was recorded in a study of blood T cell repertoires in COVID-19 (dated by TCRdb to 2020 to 2021). Regarding the complete study: The collaborator samples originated in the United States, Italy and Spain and spanned the acute and convalescent phases of COVID-19. The prospective study material was composed of cDNA or gDNA derived from T cells, B-cell-depleted T cells, or PBMCs. Subjects who had been exposed to COVID-19, were actively infected with it, or had recovered from it provided the deeply sampled blood TCRbeta repertoires that made up the dataset. A freely available public database, intended as a resource for researchers studying the immune response to SARS-CoV-2, is where the repertoires were released. Samples were obtained from the ongoing ImmuneRACE study (first 160 participants) and from about 1,300 subjects provided by 6 global collaborators. The sample metadata nearly always contained a de-identified subject ID, COVID-19 status, age in years and sex. Where available, HLA class I and class II types were obtained from metadata supplied by the sample provider rather than from assay-based typing. What the study reported, not specific to this receptor: The quantity of clinical and demographic metadata differed by source and by participant and was supplied without curation.

Comment on this clone: Its antigen is currently not known. Base qualities are not at hand, and no much larger clone is one base apart.

Enrolling through a virtual design, the prospective study's participants ranged in age from roughly 18 to 89 years and lived across roughly 23 United States geographic areas. In the prospective study, participants were assigned to cohorts based on the clinical history participants reported in a screening survey and a study questionnaire. For ImmuneRACE Cohort 3, a participant was defined as recovered based on two consecutive negative NP/OP PCR tests, clearance by a healthcare professional, or resolution of symptoms. In the prospective study, whole blood, serum and a nasopharyngeal or oropharyngeal swab were collected from each participant by mobile phlebotomists. Prospective study participants could optionally give additional blood draws and questionnaires over an approximately 2-month period. Before DNA extraction, prospective study blood samples were shipped either frozen or at room temperature.

Measured from the cysteine to the phenylalanine, the CDR3 is 18 residues long. The only DNA kept is the CDR3, 54 bases in frame from the first base. The germline V gene gives CDR1 as LGHNA and CDR2 as YNFKEQ. The germline V and J ends show losses of 0 bases and 5 bases respectively, and no gene match explains 6 bases of the junction. The immunoSEQ Assay, a bias-controlled multiplex PCR, was used to amplify TCRbeta CDR3 regions from genomic DNA. For the original study's pipeline: Within the assay, amplification of reference gene primers was used to estimate how many nucleated cells each sample contained. To quantify the absolute abundance of each unique TCRbeta CDR3 rearrangement, sequence reads were collapsed and filtered. For each sample, productive Simpson clonality was calculated as the square root of Simpson's diversity index over productive rearrangements. Held by TCRdb, this immuneACCESS table contains in-frame sequences only and omits some clones. Under half of the omission traces to an unresolved V gene where checked; the cause of the rest is unknown. Clonal size and the V and J genes are those of that table, whereas D and trimming came from the DNA. Here the sample has about 170,000 clones; 89% occur a single time. Together, the top ten hold around 0.77% of the sample.

Sequencing used PBMCs or T cells enriched from blood (not recorded which). The origin of this receptor is a woman aged 18-29 years who had recovered from COVID-19. The chain links TRBV4-2 with TRBJ2-5, and TRBD2 matches 16 of the central bases. In nucleotides, the sequence is TGTGCCAGCAGCCAAGATGGGACTAGCGGGAGGGCCTGGGAGACCCAGTACTTC. Translated, this is CASSQDGTSGRAWETQYF.